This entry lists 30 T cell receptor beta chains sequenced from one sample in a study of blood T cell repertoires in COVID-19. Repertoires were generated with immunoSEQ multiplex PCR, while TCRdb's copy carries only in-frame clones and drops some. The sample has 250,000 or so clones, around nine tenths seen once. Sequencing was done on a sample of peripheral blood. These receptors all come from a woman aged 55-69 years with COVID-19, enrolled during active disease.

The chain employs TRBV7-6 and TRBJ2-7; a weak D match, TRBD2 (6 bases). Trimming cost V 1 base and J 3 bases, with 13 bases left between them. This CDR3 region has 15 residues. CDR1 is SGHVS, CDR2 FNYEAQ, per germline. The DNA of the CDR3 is TGTGCCAGCAGCTTAGTTCCCTCGGGACTCTACGAGCAGTACTTC. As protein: CASSLVPSGLYEQYF.

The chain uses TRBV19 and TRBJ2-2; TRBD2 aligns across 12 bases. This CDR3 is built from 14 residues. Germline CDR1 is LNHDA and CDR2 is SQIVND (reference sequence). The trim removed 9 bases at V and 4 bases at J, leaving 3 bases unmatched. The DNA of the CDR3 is TGTGCCAGCGAACTAGCGGGAGGCACCGGGGAGCTGTTTTTT. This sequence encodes CASELAGGTGELFF. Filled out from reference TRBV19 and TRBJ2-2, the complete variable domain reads DGGITQSPKYLFRKEGQNVTLSCEQNLNHDAMYWYRQDPGQGLRLIYYSQIVNDFQKGDIAEGYSVSREKKESFPLTVTSAQKNPTAFYLCASELAGGTGELFFGEGSRLTVL.

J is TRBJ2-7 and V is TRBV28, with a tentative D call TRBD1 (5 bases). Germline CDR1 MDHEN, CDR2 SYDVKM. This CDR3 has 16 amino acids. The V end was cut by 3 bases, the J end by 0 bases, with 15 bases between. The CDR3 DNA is TGTGCCAGCAGTTTTCTGGGGCATGATAGCTCCTACGAGCAGTACTTC. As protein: CASSFLGHDSSYEQYF. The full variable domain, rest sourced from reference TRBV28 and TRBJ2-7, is DVKVTQSSRYLVKRTGEKVFLECVQDMDHENMFWYRQDPGLGLRLIYFSYDVKMKEKGDIPEGYSVSREKKERFSLILESASTNQTSMYLCASSFLGHDSSYEQYFGPGTRLTVT.

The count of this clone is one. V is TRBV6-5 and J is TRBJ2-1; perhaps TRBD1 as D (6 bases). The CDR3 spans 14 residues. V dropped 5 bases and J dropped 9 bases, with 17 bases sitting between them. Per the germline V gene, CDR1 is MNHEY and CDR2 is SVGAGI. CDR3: CASSPGTRYGEQFF. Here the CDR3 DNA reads TGTGCCAGCAGTCCCGGGACAAGATACGGTGAGCAGTTCTTC.

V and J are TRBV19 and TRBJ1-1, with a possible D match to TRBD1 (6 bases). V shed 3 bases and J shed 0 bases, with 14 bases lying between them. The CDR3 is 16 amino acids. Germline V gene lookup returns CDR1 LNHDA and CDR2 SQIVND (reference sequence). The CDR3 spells CASSMRTVRMNTEAFF. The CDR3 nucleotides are TGTGCCAGTAGTATGAGGACAGTCCGTATGAACACTGAAGCTTTCTTT.

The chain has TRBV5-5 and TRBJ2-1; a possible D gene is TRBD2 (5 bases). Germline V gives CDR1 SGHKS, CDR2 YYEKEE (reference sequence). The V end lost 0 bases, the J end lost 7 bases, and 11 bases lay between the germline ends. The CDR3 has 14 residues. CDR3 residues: CASSLGLAGNEQFF. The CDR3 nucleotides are TGTGCCAGCAGCTTGGGCCTAGCTGGAAATGAGCAGTTCTTC. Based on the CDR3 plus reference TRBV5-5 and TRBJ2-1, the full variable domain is DAGVTQSPTHLIKTRGQQVTLRCSPISGHKSVSWYQQVLGQGPQFIFQYYEKEERGRGNFPDRFSARQFPNYSSELNVNALLLGDSALYLCASSLGLAGNEQFFGPGTRLTVL.

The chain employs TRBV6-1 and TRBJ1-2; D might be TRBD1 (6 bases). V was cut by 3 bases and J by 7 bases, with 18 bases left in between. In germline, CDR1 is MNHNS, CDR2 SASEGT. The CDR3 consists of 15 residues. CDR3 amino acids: CASSETGQRAAGYTF. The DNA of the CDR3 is TGTGCCAGCAGTGAGACCGGACAGAGGGCAGCTGGCTACACCTTC.

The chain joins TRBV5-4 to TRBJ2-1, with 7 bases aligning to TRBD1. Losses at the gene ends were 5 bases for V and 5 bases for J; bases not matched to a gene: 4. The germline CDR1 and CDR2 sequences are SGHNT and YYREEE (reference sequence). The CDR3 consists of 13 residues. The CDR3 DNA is TGTGCCAGCAGTTTGACAGGGAACAATGAGCAGTTCTTC. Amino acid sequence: CASSLTGNNEQFF.

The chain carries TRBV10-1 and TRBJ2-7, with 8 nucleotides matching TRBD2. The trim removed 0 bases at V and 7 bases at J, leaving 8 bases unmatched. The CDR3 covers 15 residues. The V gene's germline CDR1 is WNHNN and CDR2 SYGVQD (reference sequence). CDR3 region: CASSESCGRLSEQYF. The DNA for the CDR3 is TGCGCCAGCAGTGAGTCTTGCGGGAGGCTAAGTGAGCAGTACTTC.

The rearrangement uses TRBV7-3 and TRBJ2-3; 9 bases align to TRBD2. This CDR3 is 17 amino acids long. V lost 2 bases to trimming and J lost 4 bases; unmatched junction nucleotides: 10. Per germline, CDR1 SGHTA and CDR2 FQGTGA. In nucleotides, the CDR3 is TGTGCCAGCAGCTTACCGTCTATTGGGACTAGCCCAGATACGCAGTATTTT. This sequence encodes CASSLPSIGTSPDTQYF.

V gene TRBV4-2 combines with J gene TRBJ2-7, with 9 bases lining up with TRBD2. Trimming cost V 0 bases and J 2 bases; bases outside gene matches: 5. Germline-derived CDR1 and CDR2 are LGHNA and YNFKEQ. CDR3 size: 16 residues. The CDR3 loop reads CASSQDLAGGAYEQYF. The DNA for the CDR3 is TGTGCCAGCAGCCAAGATCTGGCGGGAGGGGCCTACGAGCAGTACTTC.

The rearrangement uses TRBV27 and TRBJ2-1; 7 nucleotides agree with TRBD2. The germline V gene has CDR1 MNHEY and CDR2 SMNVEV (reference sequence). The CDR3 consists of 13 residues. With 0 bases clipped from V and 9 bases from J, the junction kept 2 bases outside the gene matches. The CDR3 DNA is TGTGCCAGCAGTTTATCGGGACTAAGTGAGCAGTTCTTC. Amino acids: CASSLSGLSEQFF.

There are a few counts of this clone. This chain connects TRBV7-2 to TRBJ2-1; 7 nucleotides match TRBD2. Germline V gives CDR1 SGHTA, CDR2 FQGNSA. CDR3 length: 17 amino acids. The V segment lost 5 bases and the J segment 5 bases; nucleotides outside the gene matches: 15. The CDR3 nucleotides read TGTGCCAGCAGCCAACAGCTTGGGACTATTTTTAACAATGAGCAGTTCTTC. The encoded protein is CASSQQLGTIFNNEQFF. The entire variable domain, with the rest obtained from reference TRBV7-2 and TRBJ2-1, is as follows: GAGVSQSPSNKVTEKGKDVELRCDPISGHTALYWYRQSLGQGLEFLIYFQGNSAPDKSGLPSDRFSAERTGGSVSTLTIQRTQQEDSAVYLCASSQQLGTIFNNEQFFGPGTRLTVL.

CDR3 nucleotides: TGTGCCACCAGCGGTACAGGCCACTATGGCTACACCTTC. Its protein is CATSGTGHYGYTF. The chain links TRBV24-1 to TRBJ1-2; D is perhaps TRBD1 (5 bases). The ends were cut back, 7 bases at V and 3 bases at J, with 11 bases in the middle. There are 13 residues in the CDR3. CDR1 is KGHDR, CDR2 SFDVKD, per germline.

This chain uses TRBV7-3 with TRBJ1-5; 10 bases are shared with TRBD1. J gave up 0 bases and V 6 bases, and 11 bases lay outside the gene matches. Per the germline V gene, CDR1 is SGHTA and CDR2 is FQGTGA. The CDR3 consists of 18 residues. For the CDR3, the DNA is TGTGCCAGCAGAACCGACAGGGGGCGATTTTATAGCAATCAGCCCCAGCATTTT. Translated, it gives CASRTDRGRFYSNQPQHF.

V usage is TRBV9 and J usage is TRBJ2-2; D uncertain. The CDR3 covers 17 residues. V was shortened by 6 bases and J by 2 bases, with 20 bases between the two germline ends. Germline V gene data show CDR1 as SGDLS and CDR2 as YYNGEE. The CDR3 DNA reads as TGTGCCAGCACCCCGGGTCCCTTCACCTTAAACACCGGGGAGCTGTTTTTT. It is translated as CASTPGPFTLNTGELFF.

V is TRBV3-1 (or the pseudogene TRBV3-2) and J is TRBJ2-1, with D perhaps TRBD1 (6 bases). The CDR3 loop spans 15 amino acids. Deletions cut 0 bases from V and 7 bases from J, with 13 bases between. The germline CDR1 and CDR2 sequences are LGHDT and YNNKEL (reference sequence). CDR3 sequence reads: CASSQENQGWNEQFF. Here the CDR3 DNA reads TGTGCCAGCAGCCAAGAGAATCAGGGGTGGAATGAGCAGTTCTTC.

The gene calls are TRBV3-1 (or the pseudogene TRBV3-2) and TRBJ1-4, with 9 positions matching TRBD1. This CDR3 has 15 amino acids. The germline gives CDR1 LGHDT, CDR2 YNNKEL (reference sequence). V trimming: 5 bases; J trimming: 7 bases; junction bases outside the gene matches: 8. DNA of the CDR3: TGTGCCAGCAGCTCGAACAGGGGGCAAAGTGAAAAACTGTTTTTT. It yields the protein CASSSNRGQSEKLFF.

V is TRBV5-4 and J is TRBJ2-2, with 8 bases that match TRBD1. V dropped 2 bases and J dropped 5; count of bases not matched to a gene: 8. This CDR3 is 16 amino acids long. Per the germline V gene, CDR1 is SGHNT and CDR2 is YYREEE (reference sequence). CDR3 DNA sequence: TGTGCCAGCAGCTTATACCAGGGGGCTGTGACCGGGGAGCTGTTTTTT. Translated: CASSLYQGAVTGELFF.

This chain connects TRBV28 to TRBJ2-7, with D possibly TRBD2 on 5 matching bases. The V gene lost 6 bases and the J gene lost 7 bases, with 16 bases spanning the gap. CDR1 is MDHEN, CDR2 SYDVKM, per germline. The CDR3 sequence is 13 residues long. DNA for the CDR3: TGTGCCAGCAGCGAGGGAGCTCGCCGGGAGCAGTACTTC. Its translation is CASSEGARREQYF.

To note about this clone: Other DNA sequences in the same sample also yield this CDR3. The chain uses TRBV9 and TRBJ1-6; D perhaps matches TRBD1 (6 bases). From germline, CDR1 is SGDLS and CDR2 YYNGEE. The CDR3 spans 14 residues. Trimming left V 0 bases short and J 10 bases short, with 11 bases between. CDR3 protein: CASSVVGGQSPLHF. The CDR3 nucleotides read TGTGCCAGCAGCGTAGTCGGGGGGCAATCACCCCTCCACTTT. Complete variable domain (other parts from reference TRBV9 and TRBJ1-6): DSGVTQTPKHLITATGQRVTLRCSPRSGDLSVYWYQQSLDQGLQFLIQYYNGEERAKGNILERFSAQQFPDLHSELNLSSLELGDSALYFCASSVVGGQSPLHFGNGTRLTVT.

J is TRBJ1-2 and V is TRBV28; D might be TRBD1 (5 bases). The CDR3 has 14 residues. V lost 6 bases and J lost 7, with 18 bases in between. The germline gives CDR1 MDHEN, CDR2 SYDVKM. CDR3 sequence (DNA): TGTGCCAGCAGCCCTCTCAGGGAACCTTTTGGCTACACCTTC. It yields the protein CASSPLREPFGYTF.

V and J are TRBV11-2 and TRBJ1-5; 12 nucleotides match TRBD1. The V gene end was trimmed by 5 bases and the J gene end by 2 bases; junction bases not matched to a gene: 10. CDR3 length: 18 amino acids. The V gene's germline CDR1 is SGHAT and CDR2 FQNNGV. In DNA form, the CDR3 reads TGTGCCAGCAGCCCCGGGACAGGGGGCCATAAGGGCAATCAGCCCCAGCATTTT. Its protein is CASSPGTGGHKGNQPQHF.

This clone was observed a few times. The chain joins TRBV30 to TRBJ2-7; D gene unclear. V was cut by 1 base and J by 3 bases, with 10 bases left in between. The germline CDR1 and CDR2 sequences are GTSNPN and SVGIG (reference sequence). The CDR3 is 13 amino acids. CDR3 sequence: CAWSATGVYEQYF. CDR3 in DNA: TGTGCCTGGAGTGCGACTGGAGTCTACGAGCAGTACTTC.

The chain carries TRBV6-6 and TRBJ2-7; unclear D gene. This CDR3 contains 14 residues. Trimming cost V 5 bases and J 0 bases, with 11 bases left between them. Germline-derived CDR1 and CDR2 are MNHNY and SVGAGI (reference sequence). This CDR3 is CASSQPTHSYEQYF. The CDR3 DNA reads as TGTGCCAGCAGTCAGCCGACTCACTCCTACGAGCAGTACTTC.

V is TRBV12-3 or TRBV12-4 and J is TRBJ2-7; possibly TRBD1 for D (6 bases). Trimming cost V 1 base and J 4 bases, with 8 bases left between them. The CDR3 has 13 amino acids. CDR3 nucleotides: TGTGCCAGCAGTTTAGGGACAGAATACGAGCAGTACTTC. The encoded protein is CASSLGTEYEQYF.

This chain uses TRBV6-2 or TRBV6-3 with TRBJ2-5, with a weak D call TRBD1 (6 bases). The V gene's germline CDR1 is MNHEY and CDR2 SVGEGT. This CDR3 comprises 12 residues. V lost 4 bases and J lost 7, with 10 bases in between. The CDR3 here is CASSLMGATQYF. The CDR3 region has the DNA TGTGCCAGCAGTTTGATGGGGGCGACCCAGTACTTC.

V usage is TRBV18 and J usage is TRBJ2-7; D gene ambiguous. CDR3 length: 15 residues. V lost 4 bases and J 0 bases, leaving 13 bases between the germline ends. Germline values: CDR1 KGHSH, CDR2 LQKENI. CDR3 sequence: CASSQRVSGSYEQYF. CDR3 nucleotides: TGTGCCAGCTCACAACGGGTCTCCGGCTCCTACGAGCAGTACTTC.

This CDR3 is CASSRQDRASASGRKTGELFF. The CDR3 DNA sequence: TGTGCCAGCAGCCGCCAGGACAGGGCCAGCGCTAGCGGGAGGAAGACCGGGGAGCTGTTTTTT. The chain carries TRBV7-8 and TRBJ2-2; 11 nucleotides line up with TRBD2. The CDR3 totals 21 residues. The ends lost 5 bases at V and 5 bases at J; junction bases unmatched: 22. Germline lookup yields CDR1 SGHVS and CDR2 FQNEAQ.

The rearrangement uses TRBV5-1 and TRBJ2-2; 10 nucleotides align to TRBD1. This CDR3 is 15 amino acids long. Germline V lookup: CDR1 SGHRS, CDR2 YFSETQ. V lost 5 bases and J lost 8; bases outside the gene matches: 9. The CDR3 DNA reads TGCGCCAGCAGTCTGAGACAGGGGGCCGGAGGGGAGCTGTTTTTT. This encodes CASSLRQGAGGELFF. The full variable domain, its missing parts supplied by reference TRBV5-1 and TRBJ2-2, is KAGVTQTPRYLIKTRGQQVTLSCSPISGHRSVSWYQQTPGQGLQFLFEYFSETQRNKGNFPGRFSGRQFSNSRSEMNVSTLELGDSALYLCASSLRQGAGGELFFGEGSRLTVL.